This is a list of T cell receptor beta chains from one sample in a study of CD8+ T cells in alopecia areata. Libraries were prepared by immunoSEQ multiplex PCR; TCRdb keeps only in-frame clonotypes and omits some of them. The table shows about 200,000 clones, with roughly two fifths occurring only once. The specimen was CD4+ T cells sorted from blood, collected between weeks 30 and 35, from a patient treated with tofacitinib. The receptors here all came from a human donor with alopecia areata. Each CDR3 is given without its conserved first and last residue. The order of the fields is V gene, J gene, CDR3 protein.

TRBV7-9	TRBJ1-1	ASSLTGVNTEAF
TRBV5-4	TRBJ2-3	ASSDGLAGPTDTQY
TRBV30	TRBJ1-3	AWTLSGGSKSGNTIY
TRBV4-1	TRBJ2-5	ASSQVGPETQY
TRBV2	TRBJ1-2	ASSESRGGGYT
TRBV29-1	TRBJ1-5	SVVVGGEANQPQH
TRBV6-5	TRBJ2-7	ASSDGQLYEQY
TRBV4-1	TRBJ2-1	ASSSGLAGVLSYNEQF
TRBV10-3	TRBJ2-2	AIRGQDTGELF
TRBV7-3	TRBJ2-5	ASSLNGGSSIVQGETQY
TRBV7-9	TRBJ2-5	ASSLAETNQETQY
TRBV29-1	TRBJ1-3	SVGDGNTIY
TRBV2	TRBJ2-1	ASRGNRGGRDNEQF
TRBV30	TRBJ2-5	AWTLGRETQY
TRBV19	TRBJ2-1	ASRIAASSYNEQF
TRBV9	TRBJ1-3	AQTRGAGSGNTIY
TRBV10-3	TRBJ2-5	AIQGELGETQY
TRBV7-9	TRBJ2-2	ASSLASTGELF
TRBV19	TRBJ2-7	ASSGGESYEQY
TRBV6-5	TRBJ2-7	ASSYSGTGTNEQY
TRBV4-1	TRBJ2-3	ASSAGAGLAQDTQY
TRBV18	TRBJ1-1	ASSPPLGGLGTEAF
TRBV11-2	TRBJ2-2	ASSLTNTGELF
TRBV6-5	TRBJ2-5	ASSYNTGRAETQY
TRBV11-3	TRBJ2-3	ASSLEERDTQY
TRBV19	TRBJ2-6	ASLGDRGSSGANVLT
TRBV15	TRBJ2-1	ATSRDTGGYNEQF
TRBV25-1	TRBJ1-2	ASSGPLYGYT
TRBV5-6	TRBJ2-1	ASRLDPWANEQF
TRBV18	TRBJ2-3	ASSLGDTDTQY
TRBV5-4	TRBJ2-7	ASSLERGPFYEQY
TRBV7-9	TRBJ2-7	ASSPQTPGQGGQY
TRBV6-5	TRBJ2-6	ASRPSGDSHVLT
TRBV7-2	TRBJ1-5	ASSWGWKNQPQH
TRBV11-2	TRBJ2-2	ASTVEANTGELF
TRBV30	TRBJ2-7	AWSEGQGYHEQY
TRBV29-1	TRBJ1-1	SVGQSMNTEAF
TRBV25-1	TRBJ2-1	ASSAAENYNEQF
TRBV7-9	TRBJ2-1	ASSSQDNEQF
TRBV5-1	TRBJ1-1	ASSSDNEAF
TRBV5-1	TRBJ1-4	ASSSDRGHEKLF
TRBV2	TRBJ1-1	ASSGGRTLNTEAF
TRBV5-1	TRBJ2-6	ASSFPGTSGANVLT
TRBV19	TRBJ2-6	ASTPPGQANSGANVLT
TRBV5-1	TRBJ2-3	ASGGNPYTDTQY
TRBV29-1	TRBJ1-2	SVELAGFEVQKYT
TRBV29-1	TRBJ2-7	SVENPSSYEQY
TRBV30	TRBJ2-3	AWSGGRGGTDTQY
TRBV5-4	TRBJ1-1	ASSLLWQSTEAF
TRBV2	TRBJ1-2	ASSRDRGSYGYT
TRBV7-6	TRBJ2-3	ASSLTNPGAADTQY
TRBV5-1	TRBJ2-7	ASSGTGGETY
TRBV7-6	TRBJ2-3	ASSPQGLAGAQY